This T cell receptor beta chain was identified during a study of regulatory T cells in long-lasting Graves disease. In regard to this clonotype: What it binds is unknown. The junction differs from germline at one of its ends, possibly a read error.

Sample time point: persistent/refractory GD, antithyroid drugs over 5 years with positive TRAb. Preparation of the TCR library used RNA extracted from PBMCs. The collection involved drawing around 8.5 milliliters of peripheral blood into EDTA tubes. Building of the TCR beta libraries involved iRepertoire HTBI primers and Arm-PCR of CDR3 regions. TCRdb used MiXCR to reprocess the multiplex PCR reads, holding one entry per CDR3 protein. The sample contains some 440,000 distinct CDR3 sequences, less than 25% of which appear only once. Overall study findings and caveats: Reduced TCR diversity was observed in persistent Graves' patients versus newly diagnosed patients. Shared public clonotypes totalled some 2,500 in persistent patients, compared with 966 in new patients.

The germline V gene has CDR1 SGHRS and CDR2 YFSETQ. The CDR3 consists of 13 residues. The rearrangement links TRBV5-1 to TRBJ2-7; D is ambiguous. Sample: peripheral blood mononuclear cells (PBMCs), taken when the disease was refractory, from a patient treated with antithyroid drugs. This TCR derives from a female donor with Graves disease. For the CDR3, the DNA is TGCGCCAGCGGCCCCGTTAGCACCTACGAGCAGTGCTTC. This codes for CASGPVSTYEQCF.